Listed here is a single TCR beta chain. This entry is derived from a study of blood T cell repertoires in COVID-19. Study details: COVID-19 samples, acute and convalescent, were from the United States, Italy and Spain. Sources were T cells, B-cell-depleted T cells, or PBMCs; the material itself was cDNA or gDNA.

In the authors' methods: Nucleated cell number was recorded as an estimate derived from reference gene primer amplification. Clones were sequenced by immunoSEQ multiplex PCR, and TCRdb holds only the in-frame ones, with some missing. The V and J calls and the clone size are those of that table, but D and trimming were determined from the DNA. The sample lists 120,000 or so clones, 80% to 90% occurring once. Germline V CDR1 and CDR2: SEHNR, FQNEAQ (reference sequence). The J segment lost 7 bases and the V segment lost 2 bases, leaving 12 bases of the junction unmatched. This CDR3 contains 18 residues.

The chain recombines TRBV7-9 with TRBJ1-6, with 9 bases identical to TRBD1. The sample comprised peripheral blood. The clonotype originates from a man between 65 and 85 years old with active or convalescent COVID-19. The CDR3: CASSLWTGEAVRNSPLHF. DNA for the CDR3: TGTGCCAGCAGCTTATGGACAGGGGAGGCAGTAAGGAATTCACCCCTCCACTTT.